Below are 11 T cell receptor beta chains sequenced from a single sample in a study of CD8 T cells in Susac syndrome. Reverse transcription of roughly 0.45 to 1 ug RNA was performed with random hexamers. One entry per CDR3 protein results from TCRdb running MiXCR on the immunoSEQ multiplex PCR reads. The sample consists of 75,000 to 95,000 distinct CDR3 sequences, 95% to 96% of them appearing once. Input material: CD8+ T cells from PBMCs. Source of these receptors: a human donor with Susac syndrome.

The rearrangement links TRBV20-1 to TRBJ1-5; 7 bases are a match to TRBD1. Germline CDR1 is DFQATT and CDR2 is SNEGSKA (reference sequence). The J segment lost 3 bases and the V segment lost 0 bases, leaving 5 bases of the junction unmatched. There are 15 residues in the CDR3. The CDR3 here is CSARESTGSNQPQHF. Written as DNA, the CDR3 is TGCAGTGCTAGAGAGTCGACAGGGTCCAATCAGCCCCAGCATTTT.

As DNA, the CDR3 is TGTGCCAGCAGTTACTCGGGGGAGCAGTACTTC. Its translation is CASSYSGEQYF. V is TRBV6-6 and J is TRBJ2-7; D is undetermined. CDR1 and CDR2 (germline): MNHNY, SVGAGI (reference sequence). V dropped 0 bases and J dropped 7 bases, with 4 bases sitting between them. The CDR3 is made up of 11 amino acids.

This clonotype was counted once. This chain uses TRBV6-5 with TRBJ1-2; D is ambiguous. Germline-derived CDR1 and CDR2 are MNHEY and SVGAGI. Trimming left V 4 bases short and J 8 bases short, with 14 bases between. This CDR3 contains 13 residues. CDR3: CASSSTADSGYTF. In DNA, the CDR3 is TGTGCCAGCAGTTCCACGGCGGATAGCGGCTACACCTTC.

In its sample, this clonotype was seen once. The chain employs TRBV3-1 and TRBJ1-5, with 7 bases lining up with TRBD1. Germline V gene data show CDR1 as LGHDT and CDR2 as YNNKEL (reference sequence). Losses at the gene ends were 3 bases for V and 1 base for J; bases not matched to a gene: 3. The CDR3 runs to 15 residues. CDR3 coding DNA: TGTGCCAGCAGCCAGTCAGGGGGGAGCAATCAGCCCCAGCATTTT. Protein product: CASSQSGGSNQPQHF.

Only one count was recorded for this clonotype. This rearrangement joins TRBV6-5 to TRBJ2-3; D is possibly TRBD1 (7 bases). The V end lost 0 bases, the J end lost 1 base, and 17 bases lay between the germline ends. The CDR3 length is 18 residues. Germline CDR1 and CDR2: MNHEY and SVGAGI. Written as DNA, the CDR3 is TGTGCCAGCAGTTACTCGGGAGGCTGGGGGACAGGCACAGATACGCAGTATTTT. Translation: CASSYSGGWGTGTDTQYF.

V usage is TRBV27 and J usage is TRBJ2-7; TRBD2 matches 14 bases. CDR3 length equals 15 residues. Trimming removed 3 bases from V and 6 bases from J; junction bases left unmatched: 4. From germline, CDR1 is MNHEY and CDR2 SMNVEV (reference sequence). CDR3 coding DNA: TGTGCCAGCAGTTTGGTGACTAGCGGGGGGGCCGAGCAGTACTTC. Protein sequence: CASSLVTSGGAEQYF.

The genes are TRBV11-2 and TRBJ1-3, with D unclear. CDR3 length: 13 amino acids. Trimming pared 2 bases from V and 0 bases from J, leaving 2 bases between. Germline CDR1 reads SGHAT; CDR2 reads FQNNGV. The CDR3 loop reads CASSLISGNTIYF. The CDR3 coding sequence is TGTGCCAGCAGCTTAATCTCTGGAAACACCATATATTTT.

The chain joins TRBV29-1 to TRBJ1-2, with D possibly matching TRBD1 (6 bases). The CDR3 spans 12 residues. Germline V CDR1 and CDR2: SQVTM, ANQGSEA. The V end was cut by 5 bases, the J end by 11 bases, with 18 bases between. Here the CDR3 reads CSVPGGGGRYTF. DNA of the CDR3: TGCAGCGTTCCCGGGGGCGGCGGGCGGTACACCTTC.

The chain recombines TRBV2 with TRBJ1-5; 10 nucleotides line up with TRBD1. The length of the CDR3 is 14 residues. Germline lookup yields CDR1 SNHLY and CDR2 FYNNEI. The junction had 5 bases not matched to a gene; V was cut back by 5 bases and J by 7 bases. CDR3 nucleotide sequence: TGTGCCAGCAGTCTGACAGGGGGCGACCAGCCCCAGCATTTT. Translated: CASSLTGGDQPQHF.

The V call is TRBV7-9, the J call TRBJ1-5, with D possibly being TRBD1 (5 bases). Trimming removed 5 bases from V and 7 bases from J, with 15 bases in between. The CDR3 extends over 14 amino acids. From germline, CDR1 is SEHNR and CDR2 FQNEAQ (reference sequence). The CDR3 DNA reads TGTGCCAGCAGCCTGGCTGGGGACGGACAGCCCCAGCATTTT. It encodes CASSLAGDGQPQHF.

This clonotype appeared a few times. V is TRBV7-2 and J is TRBJ1-5; D is possibly TRBD1 (6 bases). V lost 2 bases to trimming and J lost 2 bases, with 13 bases between them. The CDR3 totals 16 residues. CDR1 and CDR2 from the germline V gene are SGHTA and FQGNSA. CDR3 sequence reads: CASSLNPRGGNQPQHF. Written as DNA, the CDR3 is TGTGCCAGCAGCTTAAATCCCAGGGGAGGCAATCAGCCCCAGCATTTT.